The T cell receptor beta chain under discussion was sequenced for a study of low-dose radiotherapy and immunotherapy resistance in tumors. About the study: The study administered intravenous cyclophosphamide at 200 mg/m2 every two weeks, one day ahead of radiation and immunotherapy.

This clonotype has a count of ten or more. The time point here: after trial treatment. Noted treatment: LDRT plus nivolumab, ipilimumab, low-dose cyclophosphamide and aspirin (RACIN trial). The CDR3 runs 15 residues. V dropped 0 bases and J dropped 2 bases, with 11 bases sitting between them. CDR1 and CDR2 from the germline V gene are SGHRS and YFSETQ. Primers used for first-strand cDNA, a TRAV- and TRBV-specific set, covered both alpha and beta chains. With a constant-region primer and a V-primer adapter, TCRs were subjected to roughly 20 PCR cycles of amplification. MiXCR, applied by TCRdb to the reads, yields one record per CDR3 protein. The sample lists 45,000 or so distinct CDR3 sequences; 25% were seen once.

The chain employs TRBV5-1 and TRBJ1-1; D not certain. Sample: PBMCs, taken after low-dose radiotherapy plus immunotherapy. The receptor comes from a male donor with prostate cancer. CDR3 bases: TGCGCCAGCAGCTTGGACGTTCAGGTTAACACTGAAGCTTTCTTT. It yields the protein CASSLDVQVNTEAFF.